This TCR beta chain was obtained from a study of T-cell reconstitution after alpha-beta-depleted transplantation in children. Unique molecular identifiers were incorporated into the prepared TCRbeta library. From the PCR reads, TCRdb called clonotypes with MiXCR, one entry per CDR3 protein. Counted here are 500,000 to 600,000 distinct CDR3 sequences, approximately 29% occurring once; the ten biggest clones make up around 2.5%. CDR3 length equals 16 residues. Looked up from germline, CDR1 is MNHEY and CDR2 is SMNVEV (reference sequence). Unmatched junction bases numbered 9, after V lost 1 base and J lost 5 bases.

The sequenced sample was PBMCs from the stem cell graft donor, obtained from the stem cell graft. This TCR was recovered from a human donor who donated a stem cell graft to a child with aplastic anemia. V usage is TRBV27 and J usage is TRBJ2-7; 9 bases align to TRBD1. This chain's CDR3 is CASSLFGTGLAHEQYF. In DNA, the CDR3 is TGTGCCAGCAGTTTATTTGGGACAGGGTTAGCCCACGAGCAGTACTTC.